This T cell receptor (beta chain) emerged from a study of T cells in Graves' hyperthyroidism and ophthalmopathy. The TCR beta CDR3 regions underwent amplification using RNA transcripts as the source. When the TCR CDR3 underwent first-round RT-PCR, the HTBI primer set was used. TCRdb analysed the multiplex PCR reads with MiXCR anew, one entry per CDR3 protein. Found here are over 250,000 distinct CDR3 sequences, around 22% of them singletons; the top ten hold around 60%. This clonotype was seen ten or more times. What it binds is unknown. Study observations and caveats: Separation of ophthalmopathy from stable hyperthyroidism was achieved by a 13 V-J model. Appearing also in blood were most of the thyroid clonotypes expanded above 0.001.

The diagnostic basis comprised clinical symptoms, serum thyroxine and TRAb, thyroid ultrasound and orbital computed tomography. From 10 ml of fresh peripheral blood, PBMCs were isolated. V was clipped by 2 bases and J by 9 bases, with 17 bases between them. CDR3 size: 14 residues. Germline lookup yields CDR1 KGHSH and CDR2 LQKENI. Sequencing was done on a sample of blood. The chain joins TRBV18 to TRBJ2-7; D might be TRBD2 (5 bases). The receptor was derived from a man younger than 45 with Graves' ophthalmopathy. CDR3 amino acids: CASSPGGQPASQYF. CDR3 nucleotide sequence: TGTGCCAGCTCACCAGGAGGCCAACCGGCGTCGCAGTACTTC. The variable domain in full, with the rest retrieved from reference TRBV18 and TRBJ2-7, is NAGVMQNPRHLVRRRGQEARLRCSPMKGHSHVYWYRQLPEEGLKFMVYLQKENIIDESGMPKERFSAEFPKEGPSILRIQQVVRGDSAAYFCASSPGGQPASQYFGPGTRLTVT.